The subject of this entry is one T cell receptor beta chain. The source of the sample is a study of control samples from healthy donors and cancer patients. V was trimmed by 6 bases and J by 2 bases, leaving 5 bases between them. Germline assignment: CDR1 MNHEY and CDR2 SVGEGT. This CDR3 comprises 12 residues. The data were produced by immunoSEQ multiplex PCR, yet TCRdb's version contains in-frame clones alone and is incomplete. The data hold approximately 150,000 clones, with approximately 94% observed a single time. The origin of this receptor is a man aged 40-55 years in good health. Material: blood. The genes are TRBV6-2 or TRBV6-3 and TRBJ2-1; D is undetermined. Written as DNA, the CDR3 is TGTGCCAGCAGCCAAACCTACAATGAGCAGTTCTTC. This translates into CASSQTYNEQFF.